Listed below are T cell receptor beta chains from one sample, sequenced in a study of blood T cells in healthy people across ages. MiXCR, applied by TCRdb to the 5' RACE reads, yields one record per CDR3 protein. Of over 1,200,000 distinct CDR3 sequences in the sample, approximately 60% were seen once. The sequencing sample was made of blood. Receptor source: a man aged 18 to 30 in good health. Both conserved end residues are part of each CDR3. A D gene is named only where the DNA matches it firmly. Rows may omit the clone size; those that give it use once, few, many or a size class.

v_call: TRBV29-1; clone_size: NA; d_call: TRBD2; j_call: TRBJ2-7; cdr3_nt: TGCAGCGTTGGGATTCTAGCGGGGGGTTCCTACAATGAGCAGTACTTC; cdr3_aa: CSVGILAGGSYNEQYF
v_call: TRBV7-2; clone_size: NA; d_call: NA; j_call: TRBJ2-1; cdr3_nt: TGTGCCAGCAGGCTGACAGGACCGGGCAATGAGCAGTTCTTC; cdr3_aa: CASRLTGPGNEQFF
v_call: TRBV6-6; clone_size: few; d_call: TRBD2; j_call: TRBJ2-7; cdr3_nt: TGTGCCAGCAGCCCGACTAGCGGGGCCGACGAGCAGTACTTC; cdr3_aa: CASSPTSGADEQYF
v_call: TRBV12-3/TRBV12-4; clone_size: NA; d_call: TRBD1; j_call: TRBJ2-7; cdr3_nt: TGTGCCAGCAGTTTACAGGGGGCGGTTTACGAGCAGTACTTC; cdr3_aa: CASSLQGAVYEQYF
v_call: TRBV9; clone_size: NA; d_call: TRBD1; j_call: TRBJ2-7; cdr3_nt: TGTGCCAGCAGCGTAGAGGAGGGGACAGGAATCTACGAGCAGTACTTC; cdr3_aa: CASSVEEGTGIYEQYF
v_call: TRBV20-1; clone_size: NA; d_call: NA; j_call: TRBJ1-2; cdr3_nt: TGCAGTGCTAGAGAACCCTATGGCTACACCTTC; cdr3_aa: CSAREPYGYTF
v_call: TRBV4-1; clone_size: NA; d_call: NA; j_call: TRBJ1-1; cdr3_nt: TGCGCCAGCAGCCAAGGGCCGACAGTGAACACTGAAGCTTTCTTT; cdr3_aa: CASSQGPTVNTEAFF
v_call: TRBV30; clone_size: NA; d_call: TRBD1; j_call: TRBJ2-7; cdr3_nt: TGTGCCTGGACGGGACAGGGGCTCTCCTACGAGCAGTACTTC; cdr3_aa: CAWTGQGLSYEQYF
v_call: TRBV6-5; clone_size: NA; d_call: NA; j_call: TRBJ2-6; cdr3_nt: TGTGCCAGCAGTATGGCAAGTTCTGGGGCCAACGTCCTGACTTTC; cdr3_aa: CASSMASSGANVLTF
v_call: TRBV7-9; clone_size: NA; d_call: TRBD1; j_call: TRBJ1-2; cdr3_nt: TGTGCCAGCAGCTTAGGGGACAGACACTATGGCTACACCTTC; cdr3_aa: CASSLGDRHYGYTF
v_call: TRBV18; clone_size: few; d_call: NA; j_call: TRBJ2-7; cdr3_nt: TGTGCCAGCTCACCACCGGGTAGAGACTACGAGCAGTACTTC; cdr3_aa: CASSPPGRDYEQYF
v_call: TRBV27; clone_size: NA; d_call: NA; j_call: TRBJ2-1; cdr3_nt: TGTGCCAGCAGTTTCGGGACCAGCCTACGTAGGAATGAGCAGTTCTTC; cdr3_aa: CASSFGTSLRRNEQFF
v_call: TRBV24-1; clone_size: NA; d_call: NA; j_call: TRBJ2-1; cdr3_nt: TGTGCCACCAGTGATTTTGGTGACAATGAGCAGTTCTTC; cdr3_aa: CATSDFGDNEQFF
v_call: TRBV19; clone_size: NA; d_call: TRBD1; j_call: TRBJ2-3; cdr3_nt: TGTGCCAGTAGTATCCCGGGACAGGGGAGGGATACGCAGTATTTT; cdr3_aa: CASSIPGQGRDTQYF
v_call: TRBV7-2; clone_size: few; d_call: TRBD1; j_call: TRBJ2-5; cdr3_nt: TGTGCCAGCAGCCCAGGGGGAAACCAAGAGACCCAGTACTTC; cdr3_aa: CASSPGGNQETQYF
v_call: TRBV7-9; clone_size: NA; d_call: NA; j_call: TRBJ1-3; cdr3_nt: TGTGCCAGCAGCCCTGGGGGTGCCCACACCATATATTTT; cdr3_aa: CASSPGGAHTIYF
v_call: TRBV21-1; clone_size: once; d_call: NA; j_call: TRBJ2-7; cdr3_nt: TGTGCCAGCAGCAAAGAGCCTAGCGTAACCTACGAGCAGTACTTC; cdr3_aa: CASSKEPSVTYEQYF
v_call: TRBV5-1; clone_size: few; d_call: TRBD2; j_call: TRBJ2-7; cdr3_nt: TGCGCCAGCAGCACGGGACTAGCGGGACCCTCCTACGAGCAGTACTTC; cdr3_aa: CASSTGLAGPSYEQYF
v_call: TRBV6-2/TRBV6-3; clone_size: many; d_call: NA; j_call: TRBJ2-3; cdr3_nt: TGTGCCAGCAAAAGGGCAGATACGCAGTATTTT; cdr3_aa: CASKRADTQYF
v_call: TRBV4-1; clone_size: few; d_call: NA; j_call: TRBJ2-6; cdr3_nt: TGCGCCAGCAGCCAAGGTCCCCGATCCTCTGGGGCCAACGTCCTGACTTTC; cdr3_aa: CASSQGPRSSGANVLTF
v_call: TRBV6-1; clone_size: NA; d_call: NA; j_call: TRBJ2-7; cdr3_nt: TGTGCCAGCAGTGAGGAGTCCTCCTCGGGTTACGAGCAGTACTTC; cdr3_aa: CASSEESSSGYEQYF
v_call: TRBV28; clone_size: NA; d_call: TRBD2; j_call: TRBJ2-1; cdr3_nt: TGTGCCAGCAGGGTACTAGCGGGGGCGAACAATGAGCAGTTCTTC; cdr3_aa: CASRVLAGANNEQFF
v_call: TRBV29-1; clone_size: NA; d_call: NA; j_call: TRBJ1-2; cdr3_nt: TGCAGCGTTCGGGGGGGACGATGGATAAGCTACACCTTC; cdr3_aa: CSVRGGRWISYTF
v_call: TRBV4-2; clone_size: few; d_call: TRBD1; j_call: TRBJ2-5; cdr3_nt: TGTGCCAGCAGCCAAGATCGACAGGGATACCAAGAGACCCAGTACTTC; cdr3_aa: CASSQDRQGYQETQYF
v_call: TRBV21-1; clone_size: NA; d_call: NA; j_call: TRBJ2-3; cdr3_nt: TGTGCCAGCAGCAAAGGTCGCAGAGACACAGATACGCAGTATTTT; cdr3_aa: CASSKGRRDTDTQYF
v_call: TRBV5-1; clone_size: few; d_call: NA; j_call: TRBJ1-1; cdr3_nt: TGCGCCAGCAGCTTGTCCGGAACCACTGAAGCTTTCTTT; cdr3_aa: CASSLSGTTEAFF
v_call: TRBV4-1; clone_size: NA; d_call: NA; j_call: TRBJ2-1; cdr3_nt: TGCACCAGCAGCCTCATGTCGATGGATGAGCAGTTCTTC; cdr3_aa: CTSSLMSMDEQFF
v_call: TRBV6-2/TRBV6-3; clone_size: NA; d_call: TRBD1; j_call: TRBJ2-3; cdr3_nt: TGTGCCAGCAGTTTAGGACAGGATGAAACAGATACGCAGTATTTT; cdr3_aa: CASSLGQDETDTQYF
v_call: TRBV7-8; clone_size: NA; d_call: NA; j_call: TRBJ2-3; cdr3_nt: TGTGCCAGCAGCTTAGATGTAGGTAGCACAGATACGCAGTATTTT; cdr3_aa: CASSLDVGSTDTQYF
v_call: TRBV29-1; clone_size: few; d_call: NA; j_call: TRBJ1-2; cdr3_nt: TGCAGCGTTGATGACAGCGAACCTGCCCCCGTCGATGGCTACACCTTC; cdr3_aa: CSVDDSEPAPVDGYTF
v_call: TRBV6-5; clone_size: NA; d_call: TRBD1; j_call: TRBJ1-2; cdr3_nt: TGTGCCAGCAGCCGGGACAGGGGTGAAGGCTACACCTTC; cdr3_aa: CASSRDRGEGYTF
v_call: TRBV6-5; clone_size: NA; d_call: NA; j_call: TRBJ2-7; cdr3_nt: TGTGCCAGCAGGGACAACTACGAGCAGTACTTC; cdr3_aa: CASRDNYEQYF
v_call: TRBV20-1; clone_size: NA; d_call: NA; j_call: TRBJ2-7; cdr3_nt: TGCAGTGTTAATCACAGGGAGACCTACGAGCAGTACTTC; cdr3_aa: CSVNHRETYEQYF
v_call: TRBV6-2/TRBV6-3; clone_size: few; d_call: NA; j_call: TRBJ1-2; cdr3_nt: TGTGCCAGCAGTTCCCGCTCGGGATTTTCAGGCTACACCTTC; cdr3_aa: CASSSRSGFSGYTF
v_call: TRBV6-4; clone_size: few; d_call: TRBD2; j_call: TRBJ2-3; cdr3_nt: TGTGCCAGCAGTGACTCTAGCGGGGGGGCCACAGATACGCAGTATTTT; cdr3_aa: CASSDSSGGATDTQYF
v_call: TRBV12-3/TRBV12-4; clone_size: NA; d_call: NA; j_call: TRBJ1-2; cdr3_nt: TGTGCCAGCAGCTTAGGGATTGGGTATGGGGGGACCAACTATGGCTACACCTTC; cdr3_aa: CASSLGIGYGGTNYGYTF
v_call: TRBV20-1; clone_size: few; d_call: NA; j_call: TRBJ2-3; cdr3_nt: TGCAGCGGATTCGGTGGTGTCAGGACAGATACGCAGTATTTT; cdr3_aa: CSGFGGVRTDTQYF
v_call: TRBV15; clone_size: few; d_call: TRBD2; j_call: TRBJ2-7; cdr3_nt: TGTGCCACCAGCAGAGAGGGCGGGAGCTCCTACGAGCAGTACTTC; cdr3_aa: CATSREGGSSYEQYF
v_call: TRBV20-1; clone_size: NA; d_call: NA; j_call: TRBJ2-1; cdr3_nt: TGCAGTGCACGGGACGCGTTCTTC; cdr3_aa: CSARDAFF
v_call: TRBV27; clone_size: NA; d_call: NA; j_call: TRBJ2-2; cdr3_nt: TGTGCCAGCAGTTTATTGGGGGGGGCCCCGAACACCGGGGAGCTGTTTTTT; cdr3_aa: CASSLLGGAPNTGELFF
v_call: TRBV29-1; clone_size: NA; d_call: NA; j_call: TRBJ2-1; cdr3_nt: TGCAGCGTTAAATCAGACCCTAATCTCAATGAGCAGTTCTTC; cdr3_aa: CSVKSDPNLNEQFF
v_call: TRBV2; clone_size: NA; d_call: NA; j_call: TRBJ2-1; cdr3_nt: TGTGCCAGCCAACGCGAAGTGCTTGGGCAGTTCTTC; cdr3_aa: CASQREVLGQFF
v_call: TRBV5-1; clone_size: NA; d_call: NA; j_call: TRBJ2-7; cdr3_nt: TGCGCCAGCAGCTTGGGACGGGCCTCCTACAATGAGCAGTACTTC; cdr3_aa: CASSLGRASYNEQYF
v_call: TRBV30; clone_size: once; d_call: NA; j_call: TRBJ1-1; cdr3_nt: TGTGCCTGGAGCCTCGGACAGAACACTGAAGCTTTCTTT; cdr3_aa: CAWSLGQNTEAFF
v_call: TRBV6-2/TRBV6-3; clone_size: NA; d_call: TRBD1; j_call: TRBJ2-5; cdr3_nt: TGTGCCAGCAGTTCGACAGGGGGCTGGAATGAGCAGTACTTC; cdr3_aa: CASSSTGGWNEQYF
v_call: TRBV4-1; clone_size: NA; d_call: TRBD2; j_call: TRBJ2-4; cdr3_nt: TGCGCCAGCAGCCAACCGGTATTTAGCGGGAGTGGGATGAGCATTCAGTACTTC; cdr3_aa: CASSQPVFSGSGMSIQYF
v_call: TRBV27; clone_size: few; d_call: TRBD2; j_call: TRBJ2-3; cdr3_nt: TGTGCCAGCACCCTGGGGACTAGCAGAGGAGATACGCAGTATTTT; cdr3_aa: CASTLGTSRGDTQYF
v_call: TRBV29-1; clone_size: NA; d_call: NA; j_call: TRBJ2-5; cdr3_nt: TGCAGCGTTGTGGTGACTGCAGAGACCCAGTACTTC; cdr3_aa: CSVVVTAETQYF
v_call: TRBV3-1; clone_size: NA; d_call: NA; j_call: TRBJ2-7; cdr3_nt: TGTGCCAGCAGAAGTGCCGGGAATACCTACGAGCAGTACTTC; cdr3_aa: CASRSAGNTYEQYF
v_call: TRBV25-1; clone_size: NA; d_call: NA; j_call: TRBJ1-2; cdr3_nt: TGTGCCAGCAAGCTCTCCGCCCAGGGATCGGGCTACACCTTC; cdr3_aa: CASKLSAQGSGYTF
v_call: TRBV10-3; clone_size: NA; d_call: NA; j_call: TRBJ2-3; cdr3_nt: TGTGCCATCAGGCCACCGGGTGGGCGCACAGATACGCAGTATTTT; cdr3_aa: CAIRPPGGRTDTQYF
v_call: TRBV7-8; clone_size: few; d_call: TRBD1; j_call: TRBJ2-3; cdr3_nt: TGTGCCAGCAGGCCTGGACAGGGGGAGGGGGATACGCAGTATTTT; cdr3_aa: CASRPGQGEGDTQYF
v_call: TRBV18; clone_size: NA; d_call: TRBD1; j_call: TRBJ1-4; cdr3_nt: TGTGCCAGCTCACCGAAGCCACCCCGGGACAGGGGACCAAAACTGTTTTTT; cdr3_aa: CASSPKPPRDRGPKLFF
v_call: TRBV6-5; clone_size: NA; d_call: TRBD1; j_call: TRBJ2-7; cdr3_nt: TGTGCCAGCAGTTACCGAAGGACAGGGGGTGGCGAGCAGTACTTC; cdr3_aa: CASSYRRTGGGEQYF
v_call: TRBV20-1; clone_size: few; d_call: NA; j_call: TRBJ2-5; cdr3_nt: TGCAGTGCCTATACCAAGGTGCCGGAGACCCAGTACTTC; cdr3_aa: CSAYTKVPETQYF